This T cell receptor beta chain was recorded in a study of shared clonotypes between healthy human individuals (dated by TCRdb to 2018 to 2020). Background on the whole study: Two women and a few men aged 18 to 49 years were included in the cohort. For each donor, CD4 naive and CD4 memory were each given three plates, CD8 naive was given two plates, and CD8 memory was given one plate. Blood TCR repertoires of roughly five healthy adults were deeply sequenced to estimate repertoire size and the extent of clonotype sharing between individuals. Libraries were prepared and TCR repertoires were sequenced by different laboratories using diverse techniques, in order to increase sequencing depth and limit assay-specific biases. Per donor, leukapheresis produced somewhere between about 0.9 and 10 billion PBMCs. What the research found in general, with its limitations: Pairwise subsampling led to the expectation that sequencing depth would affect the degree of clonotype sharing among donors. Estimated clonotype richness was generally larger for naive than for memory subsets. Rarefaction of sorted-subset datasets indicated incomplete sequencing despite the large sequencing depth. Because the study included only a small number of donors, the genetic and exposure-history diversity represented was limited. Sampling was restricted to blood, and TCR repertoires in tissue are likely to differ from TCR repertoires in blood. Clonotypes shared by all four sorted-subset donors showed higher generation probabilities than non-shared clonotypes. Across a handful of donors, roughly 5% of naive CD4, 3.5% of naive CD8, approximately 2.5% of memory CD4, and 0.4% to 0.45% of memory CD8 clonotypes were shared.

Using the deep immunoSEQ assay, TCR CDR3 regions were amplified from genomic DNA by multiplex PCR. Genomic DNA extracted from each cell subset was distributed evenly over all wells of several immunoSEQ 96-well plates, and each plate served as one replicate. Each replicate PCR for sorted subsets received about 220 ng genomic DNA, equal to about 30,000 T cell genomes. Purified libraries were measured with a Qubit 3.0 fluorometer, size-checked on a Bioanalyzer 2100, and measured again with the KAPA Library Quantification kit. A separate single-read 150-cycle Illumina NextSeq 550 flow cell was used to sequence each immunoSEQ 96-well plate. From the authors' description of their analysis: Because the immunoSEQ output held only junctional sequences and lacked quality scores, the filtering could not match the filtering applied to full-length reads. Sequences were annotated with PyIR, a Python wrapper for IgBLAST v1.9, and V/J genes and CDR3 were assigned using IMGT germline references. Reads were removed for weak V/J assignments (E-value above 1e-6), missing CDR3, stop codons, out-of-frame junctions, or ambiguous translated residues. V3J clonotypes were defined as sequences sharing the same inferred V gene, J gene, and CDR3 amino acid sequence. The percentage overlap between two repertoires was calculated by dividing the number of shared unique clonotypes by the size of the smaller repertoire. Repertoire richness was assessed with RTK rarefaction, the Chao1 estimator, and Recon v2.1 estimates of unobserved clonotypes. Generation probabilities for all TCRbeta clonotypes obtained by the gDNA method from a handful of donors were computed using OLGA. The source is immuneACCESS, and TCRdb retained only in-frame sequences with V and J called. Part of the clones is not carried over; for the studies checked, unresolved V genes explain less than half of this, and the remainder is unexplained. The DNA was the basis for D and trimming; V, J and clone size are from that table. The sample table records under 550,000 clones; less than 96% of these occur just once. Of the sample, approximately 0.062% is held by the ten largest clones.

The donors were healthy, HIV-negative adults who had no recently reported acute infections or vaccinations. Only Caucasian adults living in Nashville, Tennessee, USA were represented among the donors. CD4+ T cells were enriched through magnetic negative selection, after which naive cells were positively selected on CD45RA and the remaining negative fraction served as the memory subset. Blood was collected by leukapheresis, and PBMCs were isolated by Ficoll-Histopaque density gradient centrifugation and then cryopreserved in liquid nitrogen vapor phase. Analytical flow cytometry was used to check the purity and quantity of every magnetically sorted T cell population. Each sorted fraction had its genomic DNA isolated and then quantified by UV absorbance on a Nanodrop 2000c. Concerning this clone: Its antigen is still unknown. It has no much larger one-base neighbor in the sample; base qualities were not kept.

Input material: naive CD4+ T cells sorted from blood. The cell subset or site label on this specimen signifies: CD45RA+ positively selected. The TCR was taken from a woman aged 25 to 39 in good health.

CDR3 loop: CASSRRTVSSYEQYF. In nucleotides, the sequence is TGTGCCAGCAGTCGCAGGACAGTAAGCTCCTACGAGCAGTACTTC. This chain is built from TRBV6-5 and TRBJ2-7, and possibly TRBD1, on 6 matching bases. The germline V gene gives CDR1 as MNHEY and CDR2 as SVGAGI. The CDR3 measures 15 amino acids from cysteine to phenylalanine. Of all the DNA, just the CDR3 is kept, 45 bases in frame from base 1. A distance of 14 bases separates the germline ends of V and J, which lose 5 bases and 0 bases respectively.